These 10 T cell receptor beta chains were sequenced from one sample in a study of blood T cell repertoires in COVID-19. The protocol was immunoSEQ multiplex PCR, while the TCRdb copy is restricted to in-frame clones and leaves out a portion. The repertoire holds approximately 210,000 clones, about 85% seen once, with about 10% in the top ten. The sample was peripheral blood. The receptors stem from a woman older than 75 with COVID-19, enrolled during active disease.

The rearrangement joins TRBV7-2 to TRBJ1-1; the D gene is possibly TRBD1 (5 bases). The CDR3 covers 14 residues. Germline V gene lookup returns CDR1 SGHTA and CDR2 FQGNSA. Trimming removed 6 bases at V and 1 base at J, with 12 bases between. DNA of the CDR3: TGTGCCAGCAGTTTGAGCCAGGGGAACACTGAAGCTTTCTTT. This encodes CASSLSQGNTEAFF.

V gene TRBV5-1 combines with J gene TRBJ2-2, with TRBD2 matching 11 bases. V dropped 1 base and J dropped 6; count of bases not matched to a gene: 2. Per germline, CDR1 SGHRS and CDR2 YFSETQ. The CDR3 totals 15 residues. CDR3 in amino acids: CASSLLAGGAGELFF. The CDR3 nucleotides read TGCGCCAGCAGCTTGCTAGCGGGGGGAGCCGGGGAGCTGTTTTTT.

This sequence joins TRBV6-5 and TRBJ2-3; 8 nucleotides agree with TRBD2. The trim removed 6 bases at V and 4 bases at J, leaving 6 bases unmatched. CDR1 MNHEY and CDR2 SVGAGI come from the germline V gene. The CDR3 extends over 14 amino acids. In DNA form, the CDR3 reads TGTGCCAGCAGGACCGGGGGGGGCGCAGATACGCAGTATTTT. This gives the protein CASRTGGGADTQYF.

The V and J genes are TRBV20-1 and TRBJ1-2; 9 bases align to TRBD1. From germline, CDR1 is DFQATT and CDR2 SNEGSKA (reference sequence). Losses at the gene ends were 5 bases for V and 6 bases for J; bases not matched to a gene: 1. The CDR3 is 11 amino acids. CDR3 protein: CSAGTGNGYTF. The CDR3 nucleotides are TGCAGTGCTGGGACAGGGAATGGCTACACCTTC.

The rearrangement joins TRBV7-9 to TRBJ1-4; 7 positions agree with TRBD1. The V and J ends lost 5 bases and 8 bases, in that order; junction bases with no gene match: 5. Germline CDR1 SEHNR, CDR2 FQNEAQ (reference sequence). The CDR3 has 13 residues. DNA of the CDR3: TGTGCCAGCAGCCGGGGACAGAGCGAAAAACTGTTTTTT. It translates to CASSRGQSEKLFF.

The V call is TRBV6-5, the J call TRBJ1-2; 7 bases match TRBD1. The CDR3 spans 13 residues. The germline gives CDR1 MNHEY, CDR2 SVGAGI. V dropped 6 bases and J dropped 3; count of bases not matched to a gene: 4. This CDR3 reads CASRAGGYYGYTF. The CDR3 DNA reads TGTGCCAGCAGGGCAGGGGGATACTATGGCTACACCTTC.

The gene calls are TRBV7-9 and TRBJ1-3; 12 bases align to TRBD1. This CDR3 spans 15 amino acids. Germline CDR1 is SEHNR and CDR2 is FQNEAQ (reference sequence). Trimming at V came to 4 bases and at J to 7 bases, leaving 5 bases not matched to a gene. DNA of the CDR3: TGTGCCAGCAGCTCCGGGACAGGGGGCGCGAACACCATATATTTT. Its translation: CASSSGTGGANTIYF.

This clone was recorded only once. V usage is TRBV28 and J usage is TRBJ1-2; weak D call: TRBD1 (5 bases). This CDR3 region has 14 residues. Germline V gives CDR1 MDHEN, CDR2 SYDVKM. V lost 4 bases and J lost 1, with 10 bases in between. This CDR3 reads CASSSWGDNYGYTF. In nucleotides, the CDR3 is TGTGCCAGCAGTTCGTGGGGGGATAACTATGGCTACACCTTC.

The chain employs TRBV7-2 and TRBJ1-3, with a possible D match to TRBD1 (5 bases). The V gene's germline CDR1 is SGHTA and CDR2 FQGNSA. The CDR3 totals 14 residues. The V and J ends lost 5 bases and 4 bases respectively, with 12 bases between them. CDR3 protein: CASSPGRLGNTIYF. CDR3 DNA: TGTGCCAGCAGCCCAGGGAGGCTGGGAAACACCATATATTTT. Full variable domain (remainder filled in from reference TRBV7-2 and TRBJ1-3): GAGVSQSPSNKVTEKGKDVELRCDPISGHTALYWYRQSLGQGLEFLIYFQGNSAPDKSGLPSDRFSAERTGGSVSTLTIQRTQQEDSAVYLCASSPGRLGNTIYFGEGSWLTVV.

The V and J genes are TRBV18 and TRBJ1-2, with TRBD1 as a possible D gene (5 bases). The CDR3 runs 15 residues. Trimming pared 1 base from V and 3 bases from J, leaving 12 bases between. Germline V CDR1 and CDR2: KGHSH, LQKENI. For the CDR3, the DNA is TGTGCCAGCTCACCACGGGGGGTAGGAGACTATGGCTACACCTTC. Amino acid sequence: CASSPRGVGDYGYTF.